This TCR beta chain was documented in a study of CD8 T cells in Susac syndrome. Reverse transcription of roughly 0.5 to 1 ug RNA was carried out with random hexamers. By means of immunoSEQ multiplex PCR, TCR beta CDR3 spanning 54 Vbeta and 13 Jbeta underwent amplification. TCRdb fed the immunoSEQ multiplex PCR reads into MiXCR, producing one record per CDR3 protein. The data show fewer than 85,000 distinct CDR3 sequences, approximately 95% seen once. Findings and limits, study-wide: The study acknowledged a relatively small number of individuals in its TCR sequencing and HLA analysis.

The germline V gene encodes CDR1 DFQATT and CDR2 SNEGSKA (reference sequence). J gave up 5 bases and V 0 bases, and 6 bases lay outside the gene matches. This CDR3 region has 16 residues. Comments on this clonotype: Antigen: not known.

Sequencing of TCR beta was performed on blood CD8+ T cells and on blood CD4+ T cells. The TCR sequence derives from a human donor with Susac syndrome. The sample comprised CD8+ T cells from PBMCs. The rearrangement links TRBV20-1 to TRBJ1-5; 11 nucleotides line up with TRBD1. In nucleotides, the CDR3 is TGCAGTGCTAGAGAGGTCCGGACAGGGGGCTATCAGCCCCAGCATTTT. This sequence encodes CSAREVRTGGYQPQHF.